This T cell receptor beta chain was found in a study of radiotherapy plus CTLA-4 blockade in lung cancer. About the study: The study recorded objective responses in 18% of patients and disease control in 25% to 35%.

Trimming cost V 6 bases and J 6 bases, with 18 bases left between them. The CDR3 covers 15 residues. Germline V gene lookup returns CDR1 SQVTM and CDR2 ANQGSEA. Study-wide points: Response was reportedly best predicted by early blood T cell clone dynamics, with interferon-beta. Expansion in blood of tumor-derived TCR clones was seen after radiotherapy plus ipilimumab.

Profiled with immunoSEQ multiplex PCR; TCRdb holds only in-frame clones, not every one. This table has around 100,000 clones, 70% to 85% appearing once. Details on this clone: Its specificity is not known.

Treatment of patients with chemo-refractory metastatic non-small-cell lung cancer consisted of focal radiation plus CTLA-4 blockade with ipilimumab. The sequencing used peripheral blood, collected from a patient treated with radiotherapy plus ipilimumab. The rearrangement uses TRBV29-1 and TRBJ1-6, with D perhaps TRBD1 (6 bases). The sequence came from a human donor with non-small cell lung cancer that progressed on radiotherapy plus ipilimumab. Some clones in this sample may be carry-over from other donors' samples. The CDR3 region is CSVKIQGGTNSPLHF. The CDR3 DNA sequence: TGCAGCGTGAAAATCCAAGGGGGAACTAATTCACCCCTCCACTTT.